Shown below are 9 T cell receptor beta chains from a single sample sequenced in a study of naive and memory T cell subsets (dated by TCRdb to about 2017). The method was UMI-ligation and nested PCR. Sequencing relied on an Illumina MiSeq. The beta constant-region primer consisted of an equimolar mixture of two oligonucleotides that together covered TRBC1 and TRBC2. The ligated cDNA went through four rounds of PCR with nested alpha and beta constant-region primers together with the SP2 primer. The raw public data were reprocessed by TCRdb itself: fastp quality trimming at Q25, MiXCR clonotype calling, in-frame beta chains only. CDR3 protein duplicates are merged, each entry listing the most common genes and DNA. Recorded for this sample are approximately 20,000 distinct CDR3 sequences; around 9% of them occurred a single time. The top ten clones comprise approximately 21% of the sample. Sequencing was performed on central memory CD8+ T cells from blood. The cell subset or site label, read with the paper, signifies: central memory, CD45RA- CD27+. The receptor source for this set is a human donor in good health.

A word on this clonotype: One junction end does not reproduce the germline sequence, and a read error may be involved. V gene TRBV28 combines with J gene TRBJ2-1, with D unclear. CDR1 is MDHEN and CDR2 is SYDVKM in the germline V gene. The CDR3 sequence is 14 residues long. CDR3 loop: CAGSRTSSYNEQFF. The CDR3 DNA is TGTGCCGGCAGTCGTACAAGCTCCTACAATGAGCAGTTCTTC.

The table lists this clonotype with many counts. The rearrangement uses TRBV12-3 or TRBV12-4 and TRBJ2-3; 10 bases line up with TRBD2. There are 15 residues in the CDR3. With 5 bases clipped from V and 4 bases from J, the junction kept 6 bases outside the gene matches. CDR3 bases: TGTGCCAGCAGTCCTAGCGGGAGTTTTGCAGATACGCAGTATTTT. It yields the protein CASSPSGSFADTQYF.

This clonotype was counted many times. The chain links TRBV12-3 or TRBV12-4 to TRBJ2-1; the match to TRBD2 covers 9 bases. Trimming removed 5 bases from V and 6 bases from J; junction bases left unmatched: 2. The CDR3 spans 13 residues. CDR3 nucleotides: TGTGCCAGCAGTCTTAGCGGGGGCAATGAGCAGTTCTTC. Amino acid sequence: CASSLSGGNEQFF.

This clonotype was counted only a few times. The chain combines TRBV6-5 with TRBJ2-3, with 7 positions matching TRBD1. J was trimmed by 1 base and V by 0 bases; bases with no gene match: 4. This CDR3 region has 16 residues. CDR1 and CDR2 (germline): MNHEY, SVGAGI. CDR3 amino acids: CASSYSTTGGTDTQYF. The CDR3 DNA reads TGTGCCAGCAGTTACTCGACAACAGGGGGCACAGATACGCAGTATTTT.

This rearrangement joins TRBV27 to TRBJ1-6; possible D gene TRBD1, 6 bases. Germline V gene lookup returns CDR1 MNHEY and CDR2 SMNVEV (reference sequence). The CDR3 is made up of 15 amino acids. Trimming cost V 4 bases and J 7 bases, with 14 bases left between them. The CDR3 is CASSSVGAGNSPLHF. CDR3 bases: TGTGCCAGCAGTTCCGTGGGGGCGGGAAATTCACCCCTCCACTTT.

The chain employs TRBV5-1 and TRBJ1-2; D is uncertain. CDR1 and CDR2 from the germline V gene are SGHRS and YFSETQ. CDR3 size: 13 residues. Trimming cost V 0 bases and J 4 bases, with 7 bases left between them. In nucleotides, the CDR3 is TGCGCCAGCAGCTTGGGCCAGCGCTATGGCTACACCTTC. Encoded protein: CASSLGQRYGYTF.

In this sample, this clonotype turned up a few times. The rearrangement links TRBV9 to TRBJ2-2; D uncertain. CDR1 is SGDLS, CDR2 YYNGEE, per germline. Trimming left V 3 bases short and J 9 bases short, with 9 bases between. CDR3 length equals 12 residues. The CDR3 sequence: CASSGLTWELFF. DNA of the CDR3: TGTGCCAGCAGCGGCCTAACGTGGGAGCTGTTTTTT.

This chain links TRBV11-2 with TRBJ1-4; D remains unclear. Germline CDR1 and CDR2: SGHAT and FQNNGV. CDR3 length equals 13 residues. With 3 bases removed from V and 8 bases from J, the gap between germline ends came to 10 bases. The chain's CDR3 is CASSFLAGEKLFF. Here the CDR3 DNA reads TGTGCCAGCAGCTTTTTGGCTGGGGAAAAACTGTTTTTT. The full variable domain, with the rest looked up from reference TRBV11-2 and TRBJ1-4, is EAGVAQSPRYKIIEKRQSVAFWCNPISGHATLYWYQQILGQGPKLLIQFQNNGVVDDSQLPKDRFSAERLKGVDSTLKIQPAKLEDSAVYLCASSFLAGEKLFFGSGTQLSVL.

The genes are TRBV12-3 or TRBV12-4 and TRBJ2-7; unclear D gene. V was pared by 8 bases and J by 3 bases, with 8 bases between. CDR3 length: 11 amino acids. The CDR3 DNA sequence: TGTGCCAGCGCCCTGAACTACGAGCAGTACTTC. As protein: CASALNYEQYF.